This T cell receptor (beta chain) was captured by sequencing in a study of blood T cells in healthy people across ages. On the study more broadly: Roughly one uniquely barcoded beta molecule per two T cells was captured.

PCR was performed a second time for roughly 7 to 12 cycles using a sample-barcoded 5' primer and a J-beta primer mix. TCRdb called the 5' RACE reads again in MiXCR, with one record for every CDR3 protein. The table has about 1.4 million distinct CDR3 sequences, approximately 63% seen once. Study conclusions and caveats: Naive CD4+ cells and diversity were both higher in long-lived donors than in aged donors. The study found TCR beta diversity correlated strongly with naive T cell percentage. Roughly linearly, TCR beta diversity per million T cells fell as age increased.

The germline gives CDR1 SGHVS, CDR2 FNYEAQ. This CDR3 has 13 amino acids. The V end was cut by 5 bases, the J end by 4 bases, with 9 bases between. As regards this clonotype: The antigen remains unidentified.

The clonotype was recovered from a man aged 18 to 30 in good health. The chain uses TRBV7-6 and TRBJ2-1, with D unresolved. Source material: blood. The CDR3, as DNA: TGTGCCAGCAGCCCCGTTCTTTACAATGAGCAGTTCTTC. This sequence encodes CASSPVLYNEQFF.